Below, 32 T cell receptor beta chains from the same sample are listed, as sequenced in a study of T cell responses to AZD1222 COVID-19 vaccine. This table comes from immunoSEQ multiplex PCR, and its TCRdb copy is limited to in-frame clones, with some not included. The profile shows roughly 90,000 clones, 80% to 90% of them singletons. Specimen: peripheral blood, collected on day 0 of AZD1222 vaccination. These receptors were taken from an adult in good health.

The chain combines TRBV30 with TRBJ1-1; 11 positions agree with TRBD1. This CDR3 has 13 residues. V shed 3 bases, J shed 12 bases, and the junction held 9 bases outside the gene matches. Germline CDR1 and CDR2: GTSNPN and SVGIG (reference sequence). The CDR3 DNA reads TGTGCCTGGAGCGCCGGACAGGGGGCGAGGACTTTCTTT. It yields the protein CAWSAGQGARTFF.

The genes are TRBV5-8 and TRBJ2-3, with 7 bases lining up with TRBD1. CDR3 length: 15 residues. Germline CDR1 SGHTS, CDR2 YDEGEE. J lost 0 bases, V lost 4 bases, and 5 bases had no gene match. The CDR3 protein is CASSPRTGSTDTQYF. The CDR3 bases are TGTGCCAGCAGCCCTCGGACAGGCAGCACAGATACGCAGTATTTT. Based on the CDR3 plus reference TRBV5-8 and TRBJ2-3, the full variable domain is EAGVTQSPTHLIKTRGQQATLRCSPISGHTSVYWYQQALGLGLQFLLWYDEGEERNRGNFPPRFSGRQFPNYSSELNVNALELEDSALYLCASSPRTGSTDTQYFGPGTRLTVL.

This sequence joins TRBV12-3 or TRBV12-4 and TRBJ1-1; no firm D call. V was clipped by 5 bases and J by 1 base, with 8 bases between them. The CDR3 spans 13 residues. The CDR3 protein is CASSLLPNTEAFF. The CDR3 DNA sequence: TGTGCCAGCAGTCTCCTCCCGAACACTGAAGCTTTCTTT.

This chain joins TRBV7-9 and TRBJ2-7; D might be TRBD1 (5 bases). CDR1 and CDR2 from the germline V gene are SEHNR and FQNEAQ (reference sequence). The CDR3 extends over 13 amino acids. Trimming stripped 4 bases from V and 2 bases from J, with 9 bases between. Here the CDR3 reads CASSSDITYEQYF. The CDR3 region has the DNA TGTGCCAGCAGCTCGGACATCACCTACGAGCAGTACTTC.

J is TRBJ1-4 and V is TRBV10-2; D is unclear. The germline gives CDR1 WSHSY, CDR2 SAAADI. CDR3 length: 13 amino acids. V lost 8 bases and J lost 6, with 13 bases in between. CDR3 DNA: TGCGCCAGCTCGTACGCATTAGATGAAAAACTGTTTTTT. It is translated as CASSYALDEKLFF.

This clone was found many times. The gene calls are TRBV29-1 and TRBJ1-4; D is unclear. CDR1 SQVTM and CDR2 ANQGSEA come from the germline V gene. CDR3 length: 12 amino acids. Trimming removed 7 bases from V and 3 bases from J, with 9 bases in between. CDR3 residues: CSAQRANEKLFF. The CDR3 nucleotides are TGCAGCGCACAGCGGGCTAATGAAAAACTGTTTTTT.

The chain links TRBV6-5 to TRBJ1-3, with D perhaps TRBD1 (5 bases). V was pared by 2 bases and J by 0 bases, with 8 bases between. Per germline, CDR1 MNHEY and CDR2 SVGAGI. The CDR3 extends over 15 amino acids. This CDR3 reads CASSYDGHSGNTIYF. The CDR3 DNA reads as TGTGCCAGCAGTTACGACGGACACTCTGGAAACACCATATATTTT.

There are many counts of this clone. CDR3 DNA sequence: TGTGCCACCAGCATGGACACCTCTAATTCACCCCTCCACTTT. Protein sequence: CATSMDTSNSPLHF. The V call is TRBV15, the J call TRBJ1-6; TRBD1 might be the D (5 bases). Trimming removed 4 bases from V and 6 bases from J, with 10 bases in between. Germline values: CDR1 LNHNV, CDR2 YYDKDF (reference sequence). This CDR3 is built from 14 residues. Full variable domain (missing parts from reference TRBV15 and TRBJ1-6): DAMVIQNPRYQVTQFGKPVTLSCSQTLNHNVMYWYQQKSSQAPKLLFHYYDKDFNNEADTPDNFQSRRPNTSFCFLDIRSPGLGDTAMYLCATSMDTSNSPLHFGNGTRLTVT.

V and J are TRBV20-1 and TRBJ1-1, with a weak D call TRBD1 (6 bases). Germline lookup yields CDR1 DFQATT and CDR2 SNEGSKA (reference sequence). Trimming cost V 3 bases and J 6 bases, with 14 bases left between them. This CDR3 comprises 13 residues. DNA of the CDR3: TGCAGTGCTAGTCCCCCCTGGGGGCCTGAAGCTTTCTTT. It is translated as CSASPPWGPEAFF.

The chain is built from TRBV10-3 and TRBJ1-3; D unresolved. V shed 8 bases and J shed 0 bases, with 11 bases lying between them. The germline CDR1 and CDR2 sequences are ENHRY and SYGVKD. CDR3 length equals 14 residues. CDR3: CAIRADDSGNTIYF. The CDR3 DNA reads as TGTGCCATCCGGGCCGATGACTCTGGAAACACCATATATTTT.

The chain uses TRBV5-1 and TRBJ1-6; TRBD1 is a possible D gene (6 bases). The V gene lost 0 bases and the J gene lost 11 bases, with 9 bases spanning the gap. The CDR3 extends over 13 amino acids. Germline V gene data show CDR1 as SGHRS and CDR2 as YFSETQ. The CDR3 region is CASSLGTDTPLHF. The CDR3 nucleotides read TGCGCCAGCAGCTTGGGGACAGATACACCCCTCCACTTT. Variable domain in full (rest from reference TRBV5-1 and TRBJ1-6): KAGVTQTPRYLIKTRGQQVTLSCSPISGHRSVSWYQQTPGQGLQFLFEYFSETQRNKGNFPGRFSGRQFSNSRSEMNVSTLELGDSALYLCASSLGTDTPLHFGNGTRLTVT.

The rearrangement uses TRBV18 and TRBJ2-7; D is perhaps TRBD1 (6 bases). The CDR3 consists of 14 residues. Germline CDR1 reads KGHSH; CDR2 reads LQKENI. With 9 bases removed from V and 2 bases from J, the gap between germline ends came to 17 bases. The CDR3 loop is CASSEPGQTYEQYF. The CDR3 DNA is TGTGCCAGTTCCGAACCAGGACAGACCTACGAGCAGTACTTC.

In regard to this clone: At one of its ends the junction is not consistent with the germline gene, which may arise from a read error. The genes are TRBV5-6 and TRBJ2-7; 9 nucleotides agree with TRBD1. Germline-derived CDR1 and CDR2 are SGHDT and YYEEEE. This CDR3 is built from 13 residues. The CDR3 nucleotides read TGTGCCAGCAGCGCAGGTCCCGGGGGACAGGGCCCCTTC. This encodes CASSAGPGGQGPF.

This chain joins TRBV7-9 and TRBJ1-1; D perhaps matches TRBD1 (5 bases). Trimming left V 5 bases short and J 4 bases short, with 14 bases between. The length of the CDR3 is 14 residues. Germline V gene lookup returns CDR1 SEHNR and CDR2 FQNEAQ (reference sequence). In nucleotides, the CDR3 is TGTGCCAGCAGCGCCACAGGTGGGAGCACTGAAGCTTTCTTT. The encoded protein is CASSATGGSTEAFF. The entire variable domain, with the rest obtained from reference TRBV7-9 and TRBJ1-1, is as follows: DTGVSQNPRHKITKRGQNVTFRCDPISEHNRLYWYRQTLGQGPEFLTYFQNEAQLEKSRLLSDRFSAERPKGSFSTLEIQRTEQGDSAMYLCASSATGGSTEAFFGQGTRLTVV.

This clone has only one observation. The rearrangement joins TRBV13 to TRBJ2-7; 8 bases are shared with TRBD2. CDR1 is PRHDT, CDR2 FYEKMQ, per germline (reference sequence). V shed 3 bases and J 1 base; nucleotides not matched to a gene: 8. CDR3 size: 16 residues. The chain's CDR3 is CASSFPRGGRSYEQYF. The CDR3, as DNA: TGTGCCAGCAGCTTTCCCCGGGGGGGGCGATCCTACGAGCAGTACTTC.

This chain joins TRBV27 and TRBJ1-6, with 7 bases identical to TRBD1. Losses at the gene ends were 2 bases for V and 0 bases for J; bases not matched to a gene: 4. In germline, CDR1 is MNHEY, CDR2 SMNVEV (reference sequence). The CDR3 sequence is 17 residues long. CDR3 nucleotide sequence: TGTGCCAGCAGTTTACTACAGGGGAGCTCCTATAATTCACCCCTCCACTTT. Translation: CASSLLQGSSYNSPLHF.

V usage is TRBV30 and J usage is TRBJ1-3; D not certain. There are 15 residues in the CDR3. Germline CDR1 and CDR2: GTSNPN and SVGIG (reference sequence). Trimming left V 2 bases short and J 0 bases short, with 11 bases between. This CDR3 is CAWSPLTTSGNTIYF. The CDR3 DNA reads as TGTGCCTGGAGTCCTCTGACAACCTCTGGAAACACCATATATTTT.

The CDR3 here is CATSRDPGSTEAFF. CDR3 bases: TGTGCCACCAGCAGAGATCCGGGATCCACTGAAGCTTTCTTT. The chain recombines TRBV15 with TRBJ1-1, with D unclear. The V gene lost 0 bases and the J gene lost 4 bases, with 9 bases spanning the gap. Germline V gene sequence: CDR1 LNHNV, CDR2 YYDKDF (reference sequence). CDR3 size: 14 residues.

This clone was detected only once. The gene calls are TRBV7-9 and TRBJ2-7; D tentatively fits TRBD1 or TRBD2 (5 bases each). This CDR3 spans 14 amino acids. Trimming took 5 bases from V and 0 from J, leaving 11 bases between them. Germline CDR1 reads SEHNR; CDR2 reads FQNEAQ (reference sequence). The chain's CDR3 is CASSRGGSSYEQYF. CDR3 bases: TGTGCCAGCAGCCGGGGCGGAAGCTCCTACGAGCAGTACTTC.

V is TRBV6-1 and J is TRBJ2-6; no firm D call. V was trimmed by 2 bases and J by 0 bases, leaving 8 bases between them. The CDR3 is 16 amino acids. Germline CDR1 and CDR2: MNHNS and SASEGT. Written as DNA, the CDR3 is TGTGCCAGCAGTGAACTGGGCTCCTCTGGGGCCAACGTCCTGACTTTC. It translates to CASSELGSSGANVLTF.

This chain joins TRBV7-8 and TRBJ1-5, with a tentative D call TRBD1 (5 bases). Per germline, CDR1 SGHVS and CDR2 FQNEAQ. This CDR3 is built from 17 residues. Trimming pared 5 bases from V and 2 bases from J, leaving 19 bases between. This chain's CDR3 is CASSPSGTGLGNQPQHF. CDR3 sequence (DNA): TGTGCCAGCAGCCCCTCGGGGACGGGGTTGGGCAATCAGCCCCAGCATTTT. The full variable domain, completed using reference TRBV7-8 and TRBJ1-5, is GAGVSQSPRYKVAKRGQDVALRCDPISGHVSLFWYQQALGQGPEFLTYFQNEAQLDKSGLPSDRFFAERPEGSVSTLKIQRTQQEDSAVYLCASSPSGTGLGNQPQHFGDGTRLSIL.

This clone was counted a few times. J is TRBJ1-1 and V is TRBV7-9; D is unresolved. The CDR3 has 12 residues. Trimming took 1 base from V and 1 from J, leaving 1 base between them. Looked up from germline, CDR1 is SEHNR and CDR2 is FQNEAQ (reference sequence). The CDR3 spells CASSLENTEAFF. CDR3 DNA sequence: TGTGCCAGCAGCTTAGAGAACACTGAAGCTTTCTTT.

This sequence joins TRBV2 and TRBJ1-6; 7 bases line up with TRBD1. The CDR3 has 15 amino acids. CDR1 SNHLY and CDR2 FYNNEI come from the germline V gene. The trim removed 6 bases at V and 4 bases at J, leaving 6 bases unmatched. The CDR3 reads CASRPGTEYNSPLHF. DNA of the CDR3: TGTGCCAGCAGACCCGGGACAGAATATAATTCACCCCTCCACTTT.

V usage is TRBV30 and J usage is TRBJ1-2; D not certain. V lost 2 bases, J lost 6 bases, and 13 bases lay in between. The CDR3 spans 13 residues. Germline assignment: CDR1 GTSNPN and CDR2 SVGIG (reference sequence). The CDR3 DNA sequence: TGTGCCTGGAGTTCGTCGCTGGACCATGGCTACACCTTC. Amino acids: CAWSSSLDHGYTF.

In DNA, the CDR3 is TGTGCCACTACAGGGGGCAAGGCTTTCTTT. It specifies CATTGGKAFF. The chain combines TRBV19 with TRBJ1-1, with 9 bases matching TRBD1. J lost 11 bases, V lost 10 bases, and 5 bases had no gene match. The length of the CDR3 is 10 residues. Germline loops: CDR1 LNHDA, CDR2 SQIVND (reference sequence).

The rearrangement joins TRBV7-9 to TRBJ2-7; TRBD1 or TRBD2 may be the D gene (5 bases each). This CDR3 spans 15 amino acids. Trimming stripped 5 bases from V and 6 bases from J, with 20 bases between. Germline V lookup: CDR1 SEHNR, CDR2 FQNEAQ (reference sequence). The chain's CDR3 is CASSGGAPTFFEQYF. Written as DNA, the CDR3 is TGTGCCAGCAGCGGGGGTGCACCTACTTTTTTCGAGCAGTACTTC. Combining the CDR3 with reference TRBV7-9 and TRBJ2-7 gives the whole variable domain DTGVSQNPRHKITKRGQNVTFRCDPISEHNRLYWYRQTLGQGPEFLTYFQNEAQLEKSRLLSDRFSAERPKGSFSTLEIQRTEQGDSAMYLCASSGGAPTFFEQYFGPGTRLTVT.

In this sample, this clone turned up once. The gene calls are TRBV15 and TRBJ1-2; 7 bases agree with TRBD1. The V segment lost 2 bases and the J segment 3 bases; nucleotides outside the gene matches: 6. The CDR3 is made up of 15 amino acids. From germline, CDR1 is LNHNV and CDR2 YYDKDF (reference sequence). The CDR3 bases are TGTGCCACCAGCAGAACCGGGACAGCAGACTATGGCTACACCTTC. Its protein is CATSRTGTADYGYTF.

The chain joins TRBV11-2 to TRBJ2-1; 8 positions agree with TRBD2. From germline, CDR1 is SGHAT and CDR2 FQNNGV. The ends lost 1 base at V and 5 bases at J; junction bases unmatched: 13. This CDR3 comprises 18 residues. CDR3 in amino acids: CASSLAKGGLAGNNEQFF. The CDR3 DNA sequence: TGTGCCAGCAGCTTAGCGAAAGGGGGGCTAGCGGGTAACAATGAGCAGTTCTTC.

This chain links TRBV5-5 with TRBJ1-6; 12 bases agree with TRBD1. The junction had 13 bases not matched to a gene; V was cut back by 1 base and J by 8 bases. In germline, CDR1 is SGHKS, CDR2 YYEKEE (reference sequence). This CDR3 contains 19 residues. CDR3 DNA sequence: TGTGCCAGCAGCTTGTTACCGGGACAGGGGGCTGGGGGGTATTCACCCCTCCACTTT. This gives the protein CASSLLPGQGAGGYSPLHF. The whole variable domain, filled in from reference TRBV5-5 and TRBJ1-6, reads DAGVTQSPTHLIKTRGQQVTLRCSPISGHKSVSWYQQVLGQGPQFIFQYYEKEERGRGNFPDRFSARQFPNYSSELNVNALLLGDSALYLCASSLLPGQGAGGYSPLHFGNGTRLTVT.

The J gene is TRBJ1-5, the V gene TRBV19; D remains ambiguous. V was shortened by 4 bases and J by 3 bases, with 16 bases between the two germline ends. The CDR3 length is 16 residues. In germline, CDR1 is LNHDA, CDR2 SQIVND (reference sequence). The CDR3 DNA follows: TGTGCCAGTAGTAAGCGAGCGTCTATGTTCAATCAGCCCCAGCATTTT. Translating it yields CASSKRASMFNQPQHF.

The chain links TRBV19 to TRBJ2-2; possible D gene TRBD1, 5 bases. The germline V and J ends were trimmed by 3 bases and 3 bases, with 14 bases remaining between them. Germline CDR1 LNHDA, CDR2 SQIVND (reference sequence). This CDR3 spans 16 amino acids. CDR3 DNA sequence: TGTGCCAGTAGTATGATGGGGCTAAGGCACACCGGGGAGCTGTTTTTT. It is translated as CASSMMGLRHTGELFF.

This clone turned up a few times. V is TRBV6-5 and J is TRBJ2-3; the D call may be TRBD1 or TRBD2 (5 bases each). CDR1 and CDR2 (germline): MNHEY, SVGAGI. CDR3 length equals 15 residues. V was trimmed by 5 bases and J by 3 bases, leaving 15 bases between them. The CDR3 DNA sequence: TGTGCCAGCAGTAGGGGTGGGGGAGTTACAGATACGCAGTATTTT. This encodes CASSRGGGVTDTQYF.